Listed below are T cell receptor beta chains from one sample, sequenced in a study of blood T cell repertoires in COVID-19. The method was immunoSEQ multiplex PCR; TCRdb's version includes in-frame clones alone and lacks a portion of them. The sample lists around 300,000 clones; around 86% were seen once. The sequencing sample was made of PBMCs or T cells enriched from blood (not recorded which). The receptors here all came from a woman younger than 30 who had recovered from COVID-19. The CDR3 runs from the conserved cysteine through the conserved F or W. The order of the fields is J gene, D gene, V gene, clone size, CDR3 DNA, CDR3 protein. D genes are given only for firm matches. Clone size appears in some rows only: once, few, many, or a class for an expanded clone.

>TRBJ1-3|TRBD1|TRBV4-1|.
TGCGCCAGCAGCCACGTCAGGGGGCATACTGGAAACACCATATATTTT
CASSHVRGHTGNTIYF
>TRBJ1-2|TRBD1|TRBV29-1|.
TGCAGCGTTGCCCAGGGGGCTGACTATGGCTACACCTTC
CSVAQGADYGYTF
>TRBJ1-6|.|TRBV30|few
TGTGCCTGGAGCGCCGGACAGAATCCGAGCCTTTATAATTCACCCCTCCACTTT
CAWSAGQNPSLYNSPLHF
>TRBJ2-3|TRBD2|TRBV12-5|.
TGTGCTAGTGGTCATGGGACTAGCGGTCCAGATACGCAGTATTTT
CASGHGTSGPDTQYF
>TRBJ1-1|TRBD1|TRBV18|.
TGTGCCAGCTCCTTCCGGGACAGGGGGTCTGAAGCTTTCTTT
CASSFRDRGSEAFF
>TRBJ1-2|TRBD1|TRBV9|.
TGTGCCAGCAGCCCAGGGGGGATGGGGGGCGCCTATGGCTACACCTTC
CASSPGGMGGAYGYTF
>TRBJ2-1|TRBD2|TRBV5-1|.
TGCGCCAGCAGCTTGGAGGGACTAGGAGATAGCAATGAGCAGTTCTTC
CASSLEGLGDSNEQFF
>TRBJ1-4|.|TRBV4-1|.
TGCGCCAGCAGCCAAGCCCGACATGTCCAGGCTAATGAAAAACTGTTTTTT
CASSQARHVQANEKLFF
>TRBJ1-2|TRBD1|TRBV5-6|.
TGTGCCAGCAGCTTGGCCGTGGACAGGGTGACAGGATATGGCTACACCTTC
CASSLAVDRVTGYGYTF
>TRBJ1-6|.|TRBV23-1|.
TGCGCCAGCAGTAATCCGGGGGGTGGCAAAGACTATAATTCACCCCTCCACTTT
CASSNPGGGKDYNSPLHF
>TRBJ2-7|TRBD2|TRBV28|.
TGTGCCAGCAGTTTAATCCCCGGGAGGGAGCAGTACTTC
CASSLIPGREQYF
>TRBJ1-1|.|TRBV15|.
TGTGCCACCAGCAGAGGGGGCACAGGCCCCATGAACACTGAAGCTTTCTTT
CATSRGGTGPMNTEAFF
>TRBJ1-5|TRBD1|TRBV6-2/TRBV6-3|.
TGTGCCAGCAGTCCAGGGGGCTGGCAGCCCCAGCATTTT
CASSPGGWQPQHF
>TRBJ2-3|TRBD2|TRBV11-2|.
TGTGCCAGCAGCTTAGTAGGCGGGGGGAGCACAGATACGCAGTATTTT
CASSLVGGGSTDTQYF
>TRBJ1-1|.|TRBV5-1|.
TGCGCCAGCAGCTTTTACTTAGGGAGACCAAACATGAACACTGAAGCTTTCTTT
CASSFYLGRPNMNTEAFF
>TRBJ1-5|TRBD1|TRBV2|.
TGTGCCAGCAGTGAAATGACAGGGCACAATCAGCCCCAGCATTTT
CASSEMTGHNQPQHF
>TRBJ1-5|.|TRBV15|.
TGTGCCACCAGCAGCGCGACAAATCAGCCCCAGCATTTT
CATSSATNQPQHF
>TRBJ1-1|.|TRBV4-2|.
TGTGCCAGCAGCTTCGCCAGGGGAATGAACACTGAAGCTTTCTTT
CASSFARGMNTEAFF
>TRBJ2-2|TRBD2|TRBV9|.
TGTGCCAGCAGCGTAGAACTAGGACTAGCAACCGGGGAGCTGTTTTTT
CASSVELGLATGELFF
>TRBJ2-7|.|TRBV28|.
TGTGCCAGCAACAAAGAGGACTTTACCTACGAGCAGTACTTC
CASNKEDFTYEQYF
>TRBJ1-2|TRBD1|TRBV4-1|.
TGCGCCAGCAGCCAAGAGGGACAGGGTCCGCACTATGGCTACACCTTC
CASSQEGQGPHYGYTF
>TRBJ2-3|TRBD2|TRBV5-8|.
TGTGCCAGCAGTTACGGGACTAGCGGGAGGACGATGACAGATACGCAGTATTTT
CASSYGTSGRTMTDTQYF
>TRBJ2-1|TRBD1|TRBV11-3|.
TGTGCCAGCAGCTTGGCGTATGGACAGGGGGCTTACAATGAGCAGTTCTTC
CASSLAYGQGAYNEQFF
>TRBJ1-5|.|TRBV28|once
TGTGCCAGCAGTTTATACCATACAGGAAGCAATCAGCCCCAGCATTTT
CASSLYHTGSNQPQHF
>TRBJ2-3|TRBD2|TRBV18|once
TGTGCCAGCTCACCGCGGACTAGCGGGAGGAGGACAGATACGCAGTATTTT
CASSPRTSGRRTDTQYF
>TRBJ2-2|TRBD2|TRBV6-5|.
TGTGCCAGCAGGACTAGCGGGGTTAGCGGGGAGCTGTTTTTT
CASRTSGVSGELFF
>TRBJ2-7|.|TRBV3-1/TRBV3-2|.
TGTGCCAGCAGCCCTTCCTACAGGGCCGAGCAGTACTTC
CASSPSYRAEQYF
>TRBJ1-6|.|TRBV3-1/TRBV3-2|.
TGTGCCAGCAGCCAAACGCGGGTCGGTTCACCCCTCCACTTT
CASSQTRVGSPLHF
>TRBJ2-3|.|TRBV7-9|.
TGTGCCAGCAGCCCAGGGGAAATCGCAGGCACAGATACGCAGTATTTT
CASSPGEIAGTDTQYF
>TRBJ2-5|.|TRBV6-5|.
TGTGCCAGCAGAAGACAAAACAGGGAGACCCAGTACTTC
CASRRQNRETQYF
>TRBJ2-4|.|TRBV6-2/TRBV6-3|.
TGTGCCAGCAGTTGGACAGAAGGGATTCAGTACTTC
CASSWTEGIQYF
>TRBJ2-7|.|TRBV3-1/TRBV3-2|.
TGTGCCAGCAGCGCTCGACAGGCCTACGAGCAGTACTTC
CASSARQAYEQYF
>TRBJ2-6|TRBD2|TRBV5-1|.
TGCGCCAGCAGCCCTCTAGCGGGGGGATCTGGGGCCAACGTCCTGACTTTC
CASSPLAGGSGANVLTF
>TRBJ1-1|.|TRBV30|.
TGTGCCTGGAGTCACGGGAGGACTGAAGCTTTCTTT
CAWSHGRTEAFF
>TRBJ1-2|.|TRBV19|.
TGTGCCAGTAGTATGGCGGGGCAGGACCTCAACTATGGCTACACCTTC
CASSMAGQDLNYGYTF
>TRBJ1-4|TRBD1|TRBV5-5|many
TGTGCCAGCAGCTTGATTGGGACAGGCACCTCAACTAATGAAAAACTGTTTTTT
CASSLIGTGTSTNEKLFF
>TRBJ1-6|TRBD1|TRBV10-3|.
TGTGCCATCAGGAAGGGACAGAATAATTCACCCCTCCACTTT
CAIRKGQNNSPLHF
>TRBJ1-5|.|TRBV27|.
TGTGCCAGCAGTTCCTTGGACAGCCACAATCAGCCCCAGCATTTT
CASSSLDSHNQPQHF
>TRBJ1-6|TRBD1|TRBV18|.
TGTGCCAGCTCCCAGGGGGTTGACTATAATTCACCCCTCCACTTT
CASSQGVDYNSPLHF
>TRBJ2-7|TRBD2|TRBV2|.
TGTGCCAGCAGAGGGACTAGCGGGGTGCGCGAGCAGTACTTC
CASRGTSGVREQYF
>TRBJ2-1|TRBD2|TRBV5-6|.
TGTGCCAGCAGCTTGCTACCGGGGGGGTGGTACAATGAGCAGTTCTTC
CASSLLPGGWYNEQFF
>TRBJ1-2|.|TRBV11-2|.
TGTGCCAGCAGCTTAATGGGGCCCTCCCTTGTCTATGGCTACACCTTC
CASSLMGPSLVYGYTF
>TRBJ2-4|TRBD2|TRBV6-5|.
TGTGCCAGCAGGGGGACTAGCTCAGGCAAAAACATTCAGTACTTC
CASRGTSSGKNIQYF
>TRBJ2-1|.|TRBV3-1/TRBV3-2|.
TGTGCCAGCAGTCCCCCACGGGCGGGAACTCTAAAAAGCTCCTACAATGAGCAGTTCTTC
CASSPPRAGTLKSSYNEQFF